Shown below are 12 T cell receptor beta chains from a single sample sequenced in a study of beta chain features in type 1 diabetes. Expressed TCRB transcripts were sequenced, since all the RNA that had been isolated was reverse transcribed. Data came from immunoSEQ multiplex PCR; TCRdb stores just in-frame clones and leaves some out. The sample lists 250,000 or so clones; approximately 15% were seen once. No antigen has been assigned to these receptors. General observations from the study: All four CD4+ subsets of Type 1 diabetes patients contained TCRB CDR3s that were moderately but significantly shorter.

Sample: naive CD4+ T cells from blood. All receptors come from a man aged 25-40 years with type 1 diabetes.

This clone was detected only a few times. The chain is built from TRBV10-3 and TRBJ2-3, with 8 positions matching TRBD2. The germline gives CDR1 ENHRY, CDR2 SYGVKD. CDR3 length equals 18 residues. The V gene end was trimmed by 0 bases and the J gene end by 1 base; junction bases not matched to a gene: 9. CDR3 region: CAISESTSSGPRTDTQYF. CDR3 sequence (DNA): TGTGCCATCAGTGAGTCGACGTCTAGCGGGCCTCGCACAGATACGCAGTATTTT.

This clone was seen a handful of times. The chain couples TRBV6-1 to TRBJ2-7, with 7 bases matching TRBD1. This CDR3 is built from 13 residues. The germline gives CDR1 MNHNS, CDR2 SASEGT. The V segment lost 8 bases and the J segment 3 bases; nucleotides outside the gene matches: 7. The chain's CDR3 is CASRGQVFYEQYF. For the CDR3, the DNA is TGTGCCAGCCGTGGACAGGTCTTCTACGAGCAGTACTTC.

This clone was picked up a small number of times. This chain connects TRBV30 to TRBJ1-1; 9 bases are shared with TRBD1. The CDR3 has 13 amino acids. CDR1 is GTSNPN, CDR2 SVGIG, per germline (reference sequence). J gave up 10 bases and V 4 bases, and 10 bases lay outside the gene matches. For the CDR3, the DNA is TGTGCCTGGACCGGACAGACAGGGGGGGGAGCTTTCTTT. This sequence encodes CAWTGQTGGGAFF.

Only a few counts were recorded for this clone. The genes are TRBV18 and TRBJ2-1; a possible D gene is TRBD1 (6 bases). The CDR3 loop spans 17 amino acids. Germline CDR1 KGHSH, CDR2 LQKENI. Deletions cut 3 bases from V and 6 bases from J, with 21 bases between. CDR3 loop: CASSPDSIGTGSNEQFF. The DNA for the CDR3 is TGTGCCAGCTCACCTGATTCAATAGGAACAGGGAGCAATGAGCAGTTCTTC.

Remarks on this clone: Other nucleotide sequences from this sample produce the same CDR3. The gene calls are TRBV5-1 and TRBJ2-3; TRBD2 matches 7 bases. The germline V gene encodes CDR1 SGHRS and CDR2 YFSETQ. V was clipped by 0 bases and J by 2 bases; unmatched bases: 3. CDR3 size: 15 residues. CDR3 sequence: CASSLAAGVTDTQYF. Here the CDR3 DNA reads TGCGCCAGCAGCTTGGCCGCGGGGGTCACAGATACGCAGTATTTT.

V and J are TRBV19 and TRBJ1-1; 7 bases agree with TRBD1. Unmatched junction bases numbered 4, after V lost 6 bases and J lost 0 bases. Looked up from germline, CDR1 is LNHDA and CDR2 is SQIVND (reference sequence). This CDR3 contains 14 residues. The CDR3 coding sequence is TGTGCCAGTAGGCTGGACAGGCTGAACACTGAAGCTTTCTTT. It codes for CASRLDRLNTEAFF.

The rearrangement joins TRBV2 to TRBJ2-2; a possible D gene is TRBD2 (6 bases). The germline V gene has CDR1 SNHLY and CDR2 FYNNEI. This CDR3 is built from 13 residues. Trimming removed 2 bases at V and 7 bases at J, with 8 bases between. CDR3 nucleotide sequence: TGTGCCAGCAGTGAACGGGGGATCGGGGAGCTGTTTTTT. This encodes CASSERGIGELFF.

This clone was counted between two and nine times. The V gene is TRBV7-9, the J gene TRBJ1-3; 7 nucleotides agree with TRBD1. The CDR3 has 15 amino acids. Looked up from germline, CDR1 is SEHNR and CDR2 is FQNEAQ (reference sequence). V trimming: 6 bases; J trimming: 6 bases; junction bases outside the gene matches: 11. CDR3 nucleotides: TGTGCCAGCAGTCCGCCGGGAACAGGGGAAAACACCATATATTTT. Its protein product is CASSPPGTGENTIYF.

This clone has more than one count but fewer than ten. The chain combines TRBV7-2 with TRBJ1-1; weak D call: TRBD1 (5 bases). Germline loops: CDR1 SGHTA, CDR2 FQGNSA. The V end was cut by 4 bases, the J end by 2 bases, with 11 bases between. This CDR3 spans 14 amino acids. As DNA, the CDR3 is TGTGCCAGCAGCTCCATGGGGGGAAACACTGAAGCTTTCTTT. Protein sequence: CASSSMGGNTEAFF.

The chain couples TRBV7-9 to TRBJ2-2; tentative D call: TRBD1 (5 bases). The CDR3 extends over 15 amino acids. Trimming pared 0 bases from V and 6 bases from J, leaving 11 bases between. The germline V gene has CDR1 SEHNR and CDR2 FQNEAQ (reference sequence). CDR3 protein: CASSLAKGPAGELFF. In DNA form, the CDR3 reads TGTGCCAGCAGCTTAGCTAAGGGGCCGGCCGGGGAGCTGTTTTTT.

This clone has just a few counts. The rearrangement links TRBV12-5 to TRBJ2-1; no clear D. The CDR3 spans 12 residues. CDR1 LGHNT and CDR2 FRNRAP come from the germline V gene. Trimming removed 2 bases from V and 9 bases from J, with 8 bases in between. CDR3 region: CASGLPRGEQFF. CDR3 sequence (DNA): TGTGCTAGTGGTTTGCCCCGCGGTGAGCAGTTCTTC.

The chain has TRBV5-4 and TRBJ1-1; 7 nucleotides match TRBD1. The ends lost 4 bases at V and 4 bases at J; junction bases unmatched: 10. This CDR3 has 15 residues. The germline V gene has CDR1 SGHNT and CDR2 YYREEE (reference sequence). The DNA of the CDR3 is TGTGCCAGCAGCAGCCCTCCGGGACAGCCCACTGAAGCTTTCTTT. It translates to CASSSPPGQPTEAFF.